This entry lists 21 T cell receptor beta chains sequenced from one sample in a study of tumor-infiltrating lymphocytes in primary liver carcinoma. Co-extraction of both nucleic acids (RNA and DNA) used roughly 18-34 mg of unsorted bulk tissue. TCR beta cDNA was prepared out of 500 ng total RNA by means of a constant-region primer. Libraries for TCR beta were built through three nested multiplex PCR rounds, which together made up a slightly modified ARM-PCR procedure. The first two PCR rounds, approximately 10 cycles each, used TRBV1-TRBV30 forward primers and a C-beta reverse primer. TCRdb reanalysed the multiplex PCR reads using MiXCR and keeps one entry per CDR3 protein. The table records around 54,000 distinct CDR3 sequences, 70% to 85% of them present only once. The specimen sequenced was liver tumor tissue from sampling region 2. Subset noted: tumor region T2, inferior pole. Source of these receptors: a man aged 35-49 years with primary liver carcinoma and hepatitis B virus infection.

Turning to this clonotype: A junction boundary mismatches the germline segment, possibly from a read error. The rearrangement links TRBV11-3 to TRBJ2-5, with 7 bases aligning to TRBD1. This CDR3 has 14 amino acids. In germline, CDR1 is SGHNT, CDR2 YENEEA. The CDR3 is CSSNPGTAHDTQYF. The DNA for the CDR3 is TGTTCCAGCAACCCCGGGACAGCGCATGATACCCAGTACTTC.

As DNA, the CDR3 is TGCGCCAGCAGCCAGGATTTAGCATCGACATCCGAGCAGTACTTC. As protein: CASSQDLASTSEQYF. The chain couples TRBV4-1 to TRBJ2-7, with unresolved D. Trimming stripped 3 bases from V and 6 bases from J, with 18 bases between. CDR3 length equals 15 residues. Germline CDR1 reads MGHRA; CDR2 reads YSYEKL.

For this clonotype: The conserved phenylalanine or tryptophan is not found at the CDR3 terminus, so this likely reflects a read error. The limits of the CDR3 on the DNA are not certain, so only TCRdb's listed CDR3 is given. V usage is TRBV6-2 or TRBV6-3 and J usage is TRBJ2-7. The germline V gene has CDR1 MNHEY and CDR2 SVGEGT. With termini counted, the CDR3 has 14 amino acids. CDR3 in amino acids: CASSYSRESYEQYL.

This sequence joins TRBV4-2 and TRBJ2-1, with D perhaps assigned TRBD1 or TRBD2 (5 bases each). The CDR3 is made up of 16 amino acids. Per the germline V gene, CDR1 is LGHNA and CDR2 is YNFKEQ. V shed 9 bases and J shed 5 bases, with 23 bases lying between them. In DNA form, the CDR3 reads TGTGCCAGTAGCGTAACCGGGATTAGCAGGGACAATGAGCAGTTCTTC. Encoded protein: CASSVTGISRDNEQFF.

This clonotype was detected only a few times. Since no conserved phenylalanine or tryptophan closes the CDR3, a read error is the likely cause. This chain joins TRBV14 and TRBJ2-1; D ambiguous. V lost 6 bases to trimming and J lost 3 bases, with 6 bases between them. Germline values: CDR1 SGHDN, CDR2 FVKESK. The CDR3 sequence is 12 residues long. The CDR3 DNA follows: TGTGCCAGCAGTCGGAACTACAATGAGCAGTTCTTA. Its translation: CASSRNYNEQFL.

Remarks on this clonotype: One end of the junction fails to match germline, which may point to a read error. V usage is TRBV30 and J usage is TRBJ2-7; 7 bases map to TRBD2. CDR1 GTSNPN and CDR2 SVGIG come from the germline V gene (reference sequence). There are 11 residues in the CDR3. CDR3 sequence reads: CAWTRGGERYF. As DNA, the CDR3 is TGTGCCTGGACCCGGGGAGGGGAGCGGTACTTC.

In this sample, this clonotype turned up many times. The chain carries TRBV5-1 and TRBJ2-1, with TRBD2 identical over 12 bases. From germline, CDR1 is SGHRS and CDR2 YFSETQ. CDR3 length equals 16 residues. V was clipped by 0 bases and J by 8 bases; unmatched bases: 6. The CDR3 DNA reads as TGCGCCAGCAGCTTGGTGTCCCTAGCGGGAGGGTATGAGCAGTTCTTC. Encoded protein: CASSLVSLAGGYEQFF.

V is TRBV11-2 and J is TRBJ2-7; possibly TRBD2 for D (7 bases). There are 14 residues in the CDR3. With 8 bases removed from V and 3 bases from J, the gap between germline ends came to 17 bases. Per the germline V gene, CDR1 is SGHAT and CDR2 is FQNNGV. This chain's CDR3 is CASQYLGGGYEQYF. CDR3 DNA sequence: TGTGCCAGCCAATATTTGGGAGGGGGCTACGAGCAGTACTTC.

A remark on this clonotype: The CDR3 carries no conserved terminal phenylalanine or tryptophan, so it likely arises from a read error. It is unclear where the CDR3 begins or ends on the DNA, so no DNA is shown, and the CDR3 is as TCRdb lists it. The V and J genes are TRBV30 and TRBJ2-1. The germline gives CDR1 GTSNPN, CDR2 SVGIG (reference sequence). Counting both end residues, the CDR3 totals 11 amino acids. The CDR3 loop reads CAWRGIGEQSL.

With respect to this clonotype: The junction differs from germline at one of its ends, possibly a read error. The J gene is TRBJ2-1, the V gene TRBV11-2, with 9 bases lining up with TRBD2. The CDR3 is 16 amino acids. Germline assignment: CDR1 SGHAT and CDR2 FQNNGV. The CDR3 DNA reads TGTGCCAGCAGCTCGTGCCCCAGCGGGAGGATTTATGAACAGTTCTTC. It specifies CASSSCPSGRIYEQFF.

At least ten counts were recorded for this clonotype. This chain connects TRBV7-3 to TRBJ2-3; maybe TRBD1 (5 bases). V gave up 4 bases and J gave up 0 bases, with 11 bases separating them. The CDR3 consists of 15 residues. Germline V CDR1 and CDR2: SGHTA, FQGTGA. CDR3 nucleotides: TGTGCCAGCAGCTGGACATCTTATAGCACAGATACGCAGTATTTT. It specifies CASSWTSYSTDTQYF.

V and J are TRBV11-2 and TRBJ2-5; D gene uncertain. The CDR3 covers 15 residues. The V end was cut by 5 bases, the J end by 4 bases, with 17 bases between. The germline V gene encodes CDR1 SGHAT and CDR2 FQNNGV. The CDR3 DNA follows: TGTGCCAGCAGCGACCTGACTGGAGTGGTAGAGACCCAGTACTTC. As protein: CASSDLTGVVETQYF.

The chain has TRBV7-8 and TRBJ2-1; maybe TRBD2 (6 bases). V was shortened by 8 bases and J by 13 bases, with 15 bases between the two germline ends. The CDR3 is 11 residues long. The germline V gene has CDR1 SGHVS and CDR2 FQNEAQ. The CDR3 spells CASCYGTSQFF. CDR3 in DNA: TGTGCCAGCTGTTATGGGACTTCCCAGTTCTTC.

A word on this clonotype: Since no conserved phenylalanine or tryptophan closes the CDR3, a read error is the likely cause. The limits of the CDR3 on the DNA are not certain, so only TCRdb's listed CDR3 is given. The chain carries TRBV29-1 and TRBJ2-1; TRBD2, as called in the table, went unchecked against the DNA. Ends included, the CDR3 has 12 residues. CDR1 is SQVTM, CDR2 ANQGSEA, per germline. CDR3: CSVEESAAGGFY.

The gene calls are TRBV29-1 and TRBJ2-1, with 7 bases identical to TRBD1. The ends lost 4 bases at V and 8 bases at J; junction bases unmatched: 11. From germline, CDR1 is SQVTM and CDR2 ANQGSEA. The CDR3 consists of 14 residues. The CDR3 loop reads CSVGDDRVSDEQFF. CDR3 nucleotide sequence: TGCAGCGTTGGGGACGACAGGGTATCGGATGAGCAGTTCTTC.

This clonotype was observed at least ten times. The chain links TRBV28 to TRBJ2-7; no reliable D call. This CDR3 is built from 15 residues. Trimming shortened V by 0 bases and J by 0 bases, and 9 bases separated the two germline ends. Looked up from germline, CDR1 is MDHEN and CDR2 is SYDVKM. Here the CDR3 DNA reads TGTGCCAGCAGTTTATGGTCCAGCAGCTCCTACGAGCAGTACTTC. It yields the protein CASSLWSSSSYEQYF.

For this clonotype: One junction end does not reproduce the germline sequence, and a read error may be involved. The rearrangement uses TRBV6-8 and TRBJ2-7, with 8 bases fitting TRBD1. This CDR3 contains 15 residues. The germline V gene has CDR1 MNHGY and CDR2 SAAAGT. CDR3 protein: CAGSLGQVATREQYF. In DNA, the CDR3 is TGTGCCGGCAGTTTGGGACAGGTCGCTACTAGAGAGCAGTACTTC.

With regard to this clonotype: The junction departs from the called germline gene at one end, perhaps through a read error. The chain joins TRBV29-1 to TRBJ1-5, with a possible D match to TRBD1 (5 bases). Germline CDR1 and CDR2: SQVTM and ANQGSEA. The CDR3 runs 13 residues. The CDR3, as DNA: TGTAGCGTTGGGGGGGGGAGCAATCGGCCCCAGCATTTT. As protein: CSVGGGSNRPQHF.

Comment on this clonotype: A much bigger clone sits one base away, suggesting this may be a read error. This rearrangement joins TRBV5-1 to TRBJ2-3, with D tentatively TRBD2 (5 bases). Germline V gene sequence: CDR1 SGHRS, CDR2 YFSETQ. The CDR3 has 15 residues. Between the trimmed V and J ends, which lost 4 bases and 7 bases, there was a span of 19 bases. This chain's CDR3 is CASSSSSPAAYTQYF. The CDR3 nucleotides read TGCGCCAGCAGCAGTTCGAGCCCAGCGGCATATACGCAGTATTTT.

A word on this clonotype: Germline is not matched at one junction end, which may reflect a read error. J is TRBJ2-1 and V is TRBV12-3 or TRBV12-4; a weak D match, TRBD2 (5 bases). This CDR3 spans 12 amino acids. CDR3 nucleotide sequence: TGTGCCAGCAGTCTAGCCGGGAATAAGCAGTTCTTC. Translating gives CASSLAGNKQFF.

Points on this clonotype: The CDR3 does not end in the conserved phenylalanine or tryptophan, so this is likely a read error. This chain joins TRBV6-6 and TRBJ2-1, with 8 bases fitting TRBD2. Germline V gene lookup returns CDR1 MNHNY and CDR2 SVGAGI (reference sequence). The trim removed 0 bases at V and 3 bases at J, leaving 10 bases unmatched. The CDR3 sequence is 18 residues long. The CDR3 DNA reads TGTGCCAGCAGTTACTCCGCTATAGCGGGAAGGGTCTACAATGAGCAGTTCCTC. This codes for CASSYSAIAGRVYNEQFL.